This T cell receptor (beta chain) was captured in a study of T cell responses to AZD1222 COVID-19 vaccine. TCRdb keeps only in-frame clones here, not all; method: immunoSEQ multiplex PCR. The sample holds 70,000 to 95,000 clones, roughly 90% seen once. CDR3 length equals 15 residues. V shed 4 bases, J shed 6 bases, and the junction held 10 bases outside the gene matches. CDR1 is KGHDR, CDR2 SFDVKD, per germline. Sequences were derived from peripheral blood, sampled 28 days after the second AZD1222 dose. V usage is TRBV24-1 and J usage is TRBJ1-2; 7 bases line up with TRBD1. This clonotype was obtained from an adult who received the AZD1222 COVID-19 vaccine. The CDR3 here is CATSEGGSTGNGYTF. CDR3 DNA: TGTGCCACCAGTGAGGGGGGGTCGACAGGGAATGGCTACACCTTC.